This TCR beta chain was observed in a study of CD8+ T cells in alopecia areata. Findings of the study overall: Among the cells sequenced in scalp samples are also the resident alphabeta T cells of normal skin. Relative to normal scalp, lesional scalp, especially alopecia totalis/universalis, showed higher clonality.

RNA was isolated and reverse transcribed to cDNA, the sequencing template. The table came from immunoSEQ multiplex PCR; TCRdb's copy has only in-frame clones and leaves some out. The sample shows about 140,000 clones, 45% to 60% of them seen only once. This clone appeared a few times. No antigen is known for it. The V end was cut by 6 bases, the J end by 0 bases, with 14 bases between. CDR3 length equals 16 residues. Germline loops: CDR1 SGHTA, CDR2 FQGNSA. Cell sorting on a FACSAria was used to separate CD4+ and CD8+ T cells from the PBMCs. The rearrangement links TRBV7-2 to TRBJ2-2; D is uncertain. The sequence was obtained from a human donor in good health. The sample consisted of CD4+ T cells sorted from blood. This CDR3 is CASSRGGASNTGELFF. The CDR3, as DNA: TGTGCCAGCAGTCGAGGCGGAGCCTCGAACACCGGGGAGCTGTTTTTT.